This T cell receptor (beta chain) originates from a study of T-cell memory formation after mild COVID-19. Study-wide background: Clustering of TCRs was largely donor specific. Study findings and constraints: Contracting CD4+ clones sat mainly in CM and EM; CD8+ in EMRA. In pre-infection memory, a portion of responding clones appeared, which suggested that cross-reactive memory joined.

TCRdb passed the 5' RACE reads through MiXCR, listing each CDR3 protein once. The data hold around 300,000 distinct CDR3 sequences, with roughly 18% observed a single time. The CDR3 length is 16 residues. Trimming removed 2 bases from V and 4 bases from J, with 14 bases in between. Germline V CDR1 and CDR2: MNHEY, SVGAGI. A word on this clonotype: Its specificity is not known.

The receptor was derived from a man younger than 30 who had mild COVID-19 (a few samples of this study predate the infection). Cell type and time point are not known. The sequencing sample was made of PBMCs or a T cell subset sorted from them (not recorded which). The rearrangement joins TRBV6-5 to TRBJ1-4; D unresolved. CDR3 nucleotide sequence: TGTGCCAGCAGTTACAGGGCTTCGGCGGATAATGAAAAACTGTTTTTT. This sequence encodes CASSYRASADNEKLFF.